These 17 T cell receptor beta chains originate from one sample sequenced in a study of CD8+ T cells in alopecia areata. Sequencing templates came from extracted RNA that was reverse transcribed into cDNA. This table comes from immunoSEQ multiplex PCR, and its TCRdb copy is limited to in-frame clones, with some not included. The sample has fewer than 250,000 clones, around 66% seen once. Specified treatment: oral pan-JAK inhibitor, 5-10 mg twice daily. The material sequenced was CD4+ T cells sorted from blood, taken at week 4, from a patient treated with tofacitinib. Receptors were obtained from a human donor with alopecia areata.

There are a few counts of this clone. The chain couples TRBV5-4 to TRBJ2-6; D gene uncertain. CDR1 and CDR2 from the germline V gene are SGHNT and YYREEE (reference sequence). Trimming stripped 5 bases from V and 2 bases from J, with 5 bases between. The CDR3 totals 13 residues. CDR3: CASRNAGANVLTF. The CDR3 nucleotides are TGTGCCAGCAGAAACGCTGGGGCCAACGTCCTGACTTTC.

The chain links TRBV29-1 to TRBJ1-4, with a tentative D call TRBD1 (5 bases). CDR1 and CDR2 (germline): SQVTM, ANQGSEA. The CDR3 contains 14 residues. The ends were cut back, 6 bases at V and 8 bases at J, with 19 bases in the middle. Written as DNA, the CDR3 is TGCAGCGTCCAAGAGGGGACTACGGCGGAAAAACTGTTTTTT. It translates to CSVQEGTTAEKLFF.

This clone was seen a few times. The rearrangement links TRBV5-6 to TRBJ2-2; the D is unclear. The V gene lost 0 bases and the J gene lost 7 bases, with 7 bases spanning the gap. The germline V gene encodes CDR1 SGHDT and CDR2 YYEEEE. CDR3 length: 13 residues. The CDR3 is CASSLDMDGELFF. The CDR3 DNA sequence: TGTGCCAGCAGCTTGGACATGGACGGGGAGCTGTTTTTT.

This clone occurred a few times. The chain carries TRBV27 and TRBJ1-5; D uncertain. The V and J ends lost 6 bases and 3 bases respectively, with 9 bases between them. Germline V gene sequence: CDR1 MNHEY, CDR2 SMNVEV (reference sequence). This CDR3 has 13 amino acids. CDR3 loop: CASSRVINQPQHF. The CDR3, as DNA: TGTGCCAGCAGCCGGGTTATCAATCAGCCCCAGCATTTT.

This clone appeared once. V and J are TRBV27 and TRBJ1-5, with 7 bases aligning to TRBD1. V gave up 3 bases and J gave up 7 bases; unmatched junction bases: 3. The CDR3 loop spans 13 amino acids. Germline values: CDR1 MNHEY, CDR2 SMNVEV (reference sequence). The CDR3 nucleotides read TGTGCCAGCAGTTTGGCAGGGGGGCAGCCCCAGCATTTT. Protein sequence: CASSLAGGQPQHF.

The chain couples TRBV5-4 to TRBJ2-2; the D gene is possibly TRBD2 (5 bases). CDR3 size: 13 residues. Germline CDR1 and CDR2: SGHNT and YYREEE (reference sequence). The germline V and J ends were trimmed by 2 bases and 8 bases, with 10 bases remaining between them. CDR3 coding DNA: TGTGCCAGCAGCTTACCGGGGAGAGGGGAGCTGTTTTTT. Amino acids: CASSLPGRGELFF.

V is TRBV14 and J is TRBJ1-1; tentatively, D is TRBD1 (5 bases). The V end was cut by 0 bases, the J end by 11 bases, with 16 bases between. This CDR3 contains 14 residues. Germline V gene lookup returns CDR1 SGHDN and CDR2 FVKESK. The CDR3 bases are TGTGCCAGCAGCCAAGAGGCGCGAGGGGCCCAGGCTTTCTTT. Encoded protein: CASSQEARGAQAFF.

V and J are TRBV7-2 and TRBJ2-3, with D possibly matching TRBD2 (5 bases). CDR3 size: 13 residues. Germline V gene data show CDR1 as SGHTA and CDR2 as FQGNSA. Trimming left V 8 bases short and J 3 bases short, with 12 bases between. The CDR3 region is CASGPPGTDTQYF. CDR3 DNA: TGTGCCAGCGGCCCGCCGGGGACAGATACGCAGTATTTT.

A note on this clone: The sample contains more than one DNA sequence encoding this CDR3. The chain combines TRBV7-9 with TRBJ2-2; no clear D. Trimming pared 2 bases from V and 2 bases from J, leaving 0 bases between. The germline gives CDR1 SEHNR, CDR2 FQNEAQ (reference sequence). The CDR3 runs 12 residues. CDR3 loop: CASSLNTGELFF. The CDR3 DNA is TGTGCCAGCAGCTTAAACACCGGGGAGCTGTTTTTT.

This chain's CDR3 is CASSRGDEKLFF. The CDR3 DNA reads TGTGCCAGCAGCCGCGGGGATGAAAAACTGTTTTTT. The chain uses TRBV25-1 and TRBJ1-4; D is unresolved. Germline V lookup: CDR1 MGHDK, CDR2 SYGVNS. Between the trimmed V and J ends, which lost 6 bases and 6 bases, there was a span of 8 bases. The CDR3 spans 12 residues.

V gene TRBV5-1 combines with J gene TRBJ1-2; the D is unclear. Trimming pared 7 bases from V and 8 bases from J, leaving 21 bases between. From germline, CDR1 is SGHRS and CDR2 YFSETQ. This CDR3 has 14 residues. The CDR3 DNA follows: TGCGCCAGCCAACCCGCGACGGGCCACGGGGGCTACACCTTC. It is translated as CASQPATGHGGYTF.

This clone was seen just once. The chain combines TRBV11-2 with TRBJ2-7; TRBD2 agrees at 11 bases. Germline loops: CDR1 SGHAT, CDR2 FQNNGV. There are 16 residues in the CDR3. V lost 5 bases to trimming and J lost 5 bases; unmatched junction nucleotides: 11. CDR3 protein: CASSRGLAGQKNEQYF. The DNA of the CDR3 is TGTGCCAGCAGCCGCGGACTAGCGGGCCAAAAGAACGAGCAGTACTTC.

The CDR3 here is CASSQSGTGGLYEQYF. CDR3 sequence (DNA): TGTGCCAGCAGCCAGTCCGGGACAGGGGGCCTATACGAGCAGTACTTC. The rearrangement links TRBV4-2 to TRBJ2-7; TRBD1 matches 12 bases. The CDR3 is 16 residues long. From germline, CDR1 is LGHNA and CDR2 YNFKEQ. The J segment lost 4 bases and the V segment lost 3 bases, leaving 7 bases of the junction unmatched.

This clone was counted a single time. The chain uses TRBV25-1 and TRBJ2-7, with 9 bases identical to TRBD1. Germline-derived CDR1 and CDR2 are MGHDK and SYGVNS. The CDR3 totals 15 residues. V shed 5 bases and J 6 bases; nucleotides not matched to a gene: 11. CDR3 in DNA: TGTGCCAGCAGTTCGCCCGGGACAGGGTTATCCGAGCAGTACTTC. This gives the protein CASSSPGTGLSEQYF.

This sequence joins TRBV7-8 and TRBJ1-6, with TRBD1 identical over 9 bases. The CDR3 loop spans 15 amino acids. The V gene's germline CDR1 is SGHVS and CDR2 FQNEAQ. With V trimmed by 5 bases and J by 4 bases, 3 bases remained unmatched. In DNA, the CDR3 is TGTGCCAGCAGCCAAGGGACAGGGTATAATTCACCCCTCCACTTT. Translated: CASSQGTGYNSPLHF.

The chain has TRBV7-2 and TRBJ1-5; the D gene is possibly TRBD1 (6 bases). The CDR3 loop spans 15 amino acids. V was shortened by 5 bases and J by 5 bases, with 16 bases between the two germline ends. The V gene's germline CDR1 is SGHTA and CDR2 FQGNSA. CDR3 DNA sequence: TGTGCCAGCAGCCGAATCGGGGGCGCTTATCAGCCCCAGCATTTT. Amino acid sequence: CASSRIGGAYQPQHF.

This chain connects TRBV2 to TRBJ1-2, with 8 bases fitting TRBD1. This CDR3 has 14 residues. Germline CDR1 is SNHLY and CDR2 is FYNNEI. V dropped 8 bases and J dropped 8; count of bases not matched to a gene: 13. CDR3 sequence: CASLPTQGAWGYTF. As DNA, the CDR3 is TGTGCCAGCCTACCGACCCAGGGGGCTTGGGGCTACACCTTC.